One sample yielded the 31 T cell receptor beta chains listed below, sequenced in a study of T cells in Graves' hyperthyroidism and ophthalmopathy. Amplification of TCR beta CDR3 regions used RNA as the template. A set of HTBI primers served as the primers for a first-round RT-PCR of the TCR CDR3. MiXCR, applied by TCRdb to the multiplex PCR reads, yields one record per CDR3 protein. Of almost 600,000 distinct CDR3 sequences in the sample, approximately 14% are singletons; the top ten hold 5.5% to 7.5%. Sequenced material: blood. The receptors here all came from a woman in her twenties or thirties with Graves' hyperthyroidism that later progressed to Graves' ophthalmopathy.

This clonotype was seen at least ten times. The chain carries TRBV28 and TRBJ1-4, with unresolved D. From germline, CDR1 is MDHEN and CDR2 SYDVKM. The V and J ends lost 4 bases and 8 bases respectively, with 8 bases between them. There are 12 residues in the CDR3. The CDR3: CASSSSTEKLFF. CDR3 in DNA: TGTGCCAGCAGTTCGTCCACAGAAAAACTGTTTTTT.

On this clonotype: This may arise from a read error, as a much more abundant clone is one base away. V gene TRBV27 combines with J gene TRBJ2-5, with D possibly matching TRBD1 (5 bases). This CDR3 is built from 16 residues. From germline, CDR1 is MNHEY and CDR2 SMNVEV (reference sequence). CDR3 nucleotides: TGTGCCGGCAGTTTTATAGGCAGCCCTACAGGAGAGACCCAGTACTTC. Its protein product is CAGSFIGSPTGETQYF.

This clonotype was picked up many times. V gene TRBV24-1 combines with J gene TRBJ1-1; 8 positions agree with TRBD1. Germline V gene data show CDR1 as KGHDR and CDR2 as SFDVKD. This CDR3 is built from 10 residues. The V segment lost 10 bases and the J segment 8 bases; nucleotides outside the gene matches: 2. CDR3 coding DNA: TGTGCCACGGACAGGGAGGAAGCTTTCTTT. Protein product: CATDREEAFF.

The rearrangement joins TRBV30 to TRBJ2-2, with no clear D. The CDR3 loop spans 14 amino acids. Germline assignment: CDR1 GTSNPN and CDR2 SVGIG (reference sequence). The V and J ends lost 2 bases and 1 base respectively, with 8 bases between them. CDR3: CAWSRTGNTGELFF. For the CDR3, the DNA is TGTGCCTGGAGTCGGACGGGGAACACCGGGGAGCTGTTTTTT.

This clonotype was seen more than once but under ten times. The chain recombines TRBV14 with TRBJ2-1; D unresolved. V was clipped by 0 bases and J by 0 bases, with 9 bases between them. There are 16 residues in the CDR3. Per the germline V gene, CDR1 is SGHDN and CDR2 is FVKESK. The CDR3 loop is CASSQDFYSSYNEQFF. Here the CDR3 DNA reads TGTGCCAGCAGCCAAGATTTCTATAGCTCCTACAATGAGCAGTTCTTC.

V usage is TRBV20-1 and J usage is TRBJ2-7, with 14 bases matching TRBD2. CDR1 is DFQATT, CDR2 SNEGSKA, per germline (reference sequence). CDR3 length: 16 residues. The V segment lost 5 bases and the J segment 6 bases; nucleotides outside the gene matches: 12. The DNA for the CDR3 is TGCAGTGCTCAGGGAGGGACTAGCGGGAGAGGGACCGAGCAGTACTTC. Its translation: CSAQGGTSGRGTEQYF.

V gene TRBV6-1 combines with J gene TRBJ2-1, with D possibly being TRBD1 (6 bases). This CDR3 region has 13 residues. V was trimmed by 8 bases and J by 7 bases, leaving 15 bases between them. CDR1 and CDR2 (germline): MNHNS, SASEGT. The CDR3 coding sequence is TGTGCCAGCGGATTAAACAGGGTAAATGAGCAGTTCTTC. Its protein product is CASGLNRVNEQFF.

This clonotype has at least ten counts. The chain carries TRBV6-1 and TRBJ2-3; D is possibly TRBD1 (6 bases). The V and J ends lost 7 bases and 5 bases respectively, with 16 bases between them. The CDR3 has 14 residues. Germline V gene data show CDR1 as MNHNS and CDR2 as SASEGT. The CDR3 reads CASTAGDIRDTQYF. Here the CDR3 DNA reads TGTGCCAGCACTGCAGGGGATATTAGAGATACGCAGTATTTT.

The rearrangement joins TRBV5-4 to TRBJ2-1; TRBD2 matches at 11 bases. This CDR3 region has 16 residues. Trimming took 4 bases from V and 7 from J; bases not matched to a gene: 10. Per the germline V gene, CDR1 is SGHNT and CDR2 is YYREEE (reference sequence). The CDR3 loop is CASSSPGLAARNEQFF. The CDR3 DNA follows: TGTGCCAGCAGCAGTCCGGGACTAGCGGCCCGGAATGAGCAGTTCTTC.

With regard to this clonotype: This may arise from a read error, as a much more abundant clone is one base away. This sequence joins TRBV3-1 and TRBJ1-1; D perhaps matches TRBD1 (5 bases). V gave up 3 bases and J gave up 6 bases, with 8 bases separating them. Germline V lookup: CDR1 LGHDT, CDR2 YNNKEL (reference sequence). The CDR3 runs 12 residues. CDR3 in amino acids: CASSQGTAEAFF. Here the CDR3 DNA reads TGTGCCAGCAGCCAGGGGACGGCTGAAGCTTTCTTT.

This sequence joins TRBV24-1 and TRBJ2-1; D ambiguous. In germline, CDR1 is KGHDR, CDR2 SFDVKD. The CDR3 is made up of 11 amino acids. The V end was cut by 5 bases, the J end by 10 bases, with 8 bases between. The DNA for the CDR3 is TGTGCCACCAGTGGTTACGAAGAGCAGTTCTTC. Translation: CATSGYEEQFF.

The V gene is TRBV20-1, the J gene TRBJ1-1; D might be TRBD1 (5 bases). The CDR3 is 10 residues long. Germline V gene lookup returns CDR1 DFQATT and CDR2 SNEGSKA (reference sequence). The V end lost 6 bases, the J end lost 7 bases, and 9 bases lay between the germline ends. This CDR3 is CSALQVEAFF. The CDR3 DNA reads as TGCAGTGCATTACAGGTTGAAGCTTTCTTT.

This clonotype was seen a handful of times. The V and J genes are TRBV7-9 and TRBJ1-1; tentative D call: TRBD1 (6 bases). Germline lookup yields CDR1 SEHNR and CDR2 FQNEAQ (reference sequence). The V end lost 1 base, the J end lost 12 bases, and 12 bases lay between the germline ends. This CDR3 has 12 amino acids. This CDR3 reads CASSLGTGYPFF. CDR3 nucleotide sequence: TGTGCCAGCAGCTTAGGAACAGGGTATCCTTTCTTT.

This clonotype was counted many times. The rearrangement joins TRBV5-1 to TRBJ2-3, with D perhaps matching TRBD2 (6 bases). Germline CDR1 reads SGHRS; CDR2 reads YFSETQ. The CDR3 sequence is 16 residues long. The ends were cut back, 1 base at V and 2 bases at J, with 14 bases in the middle. This CDR3 reads CASSLRPSAPTDTQYF. DNA of the CDR3: TGCGCCAGCAGCTTGAGGCCTAGCGCCCCCACAGATACGCAGTATTTT.

This clonotype has more than one count but fewer than ten. The gene calls are TRBV2 and TRBJ1-6; D gene ambiguous. Germline assignment: CDR1 SNHLY and CDR2 FYNNEI. Trimming cost V 7 bases and J 10 bases, with 20 bases left between them. CDR3 size: 15 residues. CDR3 protein: CASKNLTPFGSPLHF. The CDR3 DNA reads TGTGCCAGCAAAAACTTAACACCTTTCGGGTCACCCCTCCACTTT.

The J gene is TRBJ1-2, the V gene TRBV29-1, with D possibly matching TRBD1 (5 bases). Trimming removed 6 bases at V and 3 bases at J, with 17 bases between. The germline V gene encodes CDR1 SQVTM and CDR2 ANQGSEA. This CDR3 spans 14 amino acids. The DNA of the CDR3 is TGCAGCGTGCCGGGACCTCCAGCCGACTATGGCTACACCTTC. It encodes CSVPGPPADYGYTF.

Notes on this clonotype: Given a much more abundant clone one base away, this may be a read error. The rearrangement links TRBV11-3 to TRBJ2-7; the D gene is possibly TRBD2 (7 bases). This CDR3 region has 14 residues. CDR1 is SGHNT, CDR2 YENEEA, per germline. Here the CDR3 DNA reads TGTCCCAGCAGCGAAGCGGGACATTTCTACGAGCAGTACTTC. Protein product: CPSSEAGHFYEQYF.

The chain carries TRBV6-5 and TRBJ1-2; 8 nucleotides line up with TRBD1. V gave up 4 bases and J gave up 3 bases; unmatched junction bases: 7. The CDR3 totals 15 residues. Germline V gives CDR1 MNHEY, CDR2 SVGAGI. Here the CDR3 reads CASSSRQGSDYGYTF. Written as DNA, the CDR3 is TGTGCCAGCAGTTCCCGACAGGGGAGCGACTATGGCTACACCTTC.

This clonotype showed up many times. This chain joins TRBV20-1 and TRBJ2-7; TRBD2 matches at 8 bases. Germline trimming cut 6 bases from V and 2 bases from J; bases unmatched to any gene: 6. This CDR3 has 13 residues. The germline gives CDR1 DFQATT, CDR2 SNEGSKA (reference sequence). DNA for the CDR3: TGCAGTGCCGGAAGAGCGGGAGCCTACGAGCAGTACTTC. Its protein is CSAGRAGAYEQYF.

In this sample, this clonotype turned up many times. This chain links TRBV27 with TRBJ1-1; D remains ambiguous. The V and J ends lost 6 bases and 8 bases respectively, with 16 bases between them. The CDR3 consists of 13 residues. Looked up from germline, CDR1 is MNHEY and CDR2 is SMNVEV (reference sequence). CDR3 sequence (DNA): TGTGCCAGCAGCCTACCGGGAGACGAAGAAGCTTTCTTT. Its translation: CASSLPGDEEAFF.

This clonotype was counted at least ten times. J is TRBJ1-1 and V is TRBV19; TRBD1 aligns across 7 bases. Germline lookup yields CDR1 LNHDA and CDR2 SQIVND (reference sequence). The CDR3 has 13 residues. The V gene end was trimmed by 8 bases and the J gene end by 4 bases; junction bases not matched to a gene: 7. CDR3 nucleotide sequence: TGTGCCAGTTGGGACAGAGTATTCACTGAAGCTTTCTTT. Translating gives CASWDRVFTEAFF.

This chain connects TRBV6-1 to TRBJ1-1; D is uncertain. V lost 6 bases and J lost 0, with 14 bases in between. The germline V gene has CDR1 MNHNS and CDR2 SASEGT. This CDR3 contains 15 residues. CDR3 protein: CASSHGRPMNTEAFF. CDR3 sequence (DNA): TGTGCCAGCAGCCACGGGAGGCCGATGAACACTGAAGCTTTCTTT.

Notes on this clonotype: Being one base from a much bigger clone, this may be a read error. The chain links TRBV6-1 to TRBJ1-1; no firm D call. Trimming removed 10 bases from V and 2 bases from J, with 17 bases in between. Germline V gene sequence: CDR1 MNHNS, CDR2 SASEGT. This CDR3 is 14 amino acids long. This chain's CDR3 is CANTPLGLNTEAFF. In nucleotides, the CDR3 is TGTGCCAACACCCCCCTCGGACTTAACACTGAAGCTTTCTTT.

This clonotype was detected ten times or more. In DNA form, the CDR3 reads TGTGCCAGCAGTGACAGGCGGGACTATGGCTACACCTTC. The encoded protein is CASSDRRDYGYTF. V and J are TRBV2 and TRBJ1-2; D is uncertain. The V end was cut by 3 bases, the J end by 3 bases, with 8 bases between. The CDR3 has 13 amino acids. The V gene's germline CDR1 is SNHLY and CDR2 FYNNEI.

In its sample, this clonotype was seen many times. The V call is TRBV6-1, the J call TRBJ1-1; TRBD1 aligns across 9 bases. The germline V gene has CDR1 MNHNS and CDR2 SASEGT. V lost 5 bases to trimming and J lost 2 bases; unmatched junction nucleotides: 3. The CDR3 has 14 residues. CDR3 region: CASSNTGGNTEAFF. The CDR3 region has the DNA TGTGCCAGCAGTAACACAGGGGGCAACACTGAAGCTTTCTTT.

J is TRBJ1-2 and V is TRBV19, with D maybe TRBD1 (6 bases). This CDR3 has 14 residues. CDR1 and CDR2 from the germline V gene are LNHDA and SQIVND (reference sequence). Trimming took 8 bases from V and 6 from J, leaving 19 bases between them. The CDR3 loop reads CASREVTGLDGYTF. As DNA, the CDR3 is TGTGCCAGTCGAGAAGTCACAGGGCTGGATGGCTACACCTTC.

The sample holds many counts of this clonotype. This chain links TRBV9 with TRBJ2-5; a weak D match, TRBD2 (6 bases). Germline CDR1 is SGDLS and CDR2 is YYNGEE. The V and J ends lost 6 bases and 1 base respectively, with 16 bases between them. The CDR3 consists of 15 residues. The CDR3 region has the DNA TGTGCCAGCACCAGTAGGGGAGGATCCCAAGAGACCCAGTACTTC. Translated: CASTSRGGSQETQYF. The whole variable domain, remainder taken from reference TRBV9 and TRBJ2-5, is DSGVTQTPKHLITATGQRVTLRCSPRSGDLSVYWYQQSLDQGLQFLIQYYNGEERAKGNILERFSAQQFPDLHSELNLSSLELGDSALYFCASTSRGGSQETQYFGPGTRLLVL.

This clonotype appeared many times. The DNA of the CDR3 is TGCAGTGCTAGTTCTGGGACTAGCAATCAGCCCCAGCATTTT. Its protein product is CSASSGTSNQPQHF. The chain couples TRBV20-1 to TRBJ1-5; tentatively, D is TRBD1 (5 bases). Per the germline V gene, CDR1 is DFQATT and CDR2 is SNEGSKA (reference sequence). This CDR3 contains 14 residues. Trimming took off 3 bases at V and 0 bases at J, with 9 bases between the two ends.

This clonotype was detected ten times or more. The V gene is TRBV27, the J gene TRBJ1-1, with TRBD1 as a possible D gene (5 bases). Germline values: CDR1 MNHEY, CDR2 SMNVEV (reference sequence). CDR3 length: 15 amino acids. The V gene lost 9 bases and the J gene lost 4 bases, with 21 bases spanning the gap. This CDR3 is CASRGADSGATEAFF. In nucleotides, the CDR3 is TGTGCCAGTCGAGGGGCCGATTCCGGGGCCACTGAAGCTTTCTTT.

The sample holds one count of this clonotype. This chain links TRBV11-2 with TRBJ2-3; D is uncertain. Germline V CDR1 and CDR2: SGHAT, FQNNGV. The CDR3 is made up of 15 amino acids. V was shortened by 5 bases and J by 0 bases, with 12 bases between the two germline ends. CDR3 sequence: CASSQDRSSTDTQYF. The CDR3 DNA reads as TGTGCCAGCAGCCAAGACCGATCTAGCACAGATACGCAGTATTTT.

This clonotype was picked up many times. The rearrangement joins TRBV11-2 to TRBJ2-3; D unclear. The germline V gene encodes CDR1 SGHAT and CDR2 FQNNGV. CDR3 length: 14 residues. V was cut by 5 bases and J by 6 bases, with 15 bases left in between. The DNA for the CDR3 is TGTGCCAGCAGCCCCACGCGACTGGAGGATACGCAGTATTTT. It encodes CASSPTRLEDTQYF.